The 29 T cell receptor beta chains reported below all come from one sample, sequenced in a study of blood T cell repertoires in COVID-19. Method: immunoSEQ multiplex PCR; TCRdb's copy keeps in-frame clones and lacks some. The sample shows approximately 96,000 clones, around nine tenths of them seen only once. Specimen: peripheral blood. Receptors originate from a human donor with COVID-19, enrolled during active disease. The donor label of this sample is uncertain.

The V gene is TRBV5-1, the J gene TRBJ1-2, with 8 bases fitting TRBD1. V shed 0 bases and J 4 bases; nucleotides not matched to a gene: 11. This CDR3 is 17 amino acids long. Germline CDR1 SGHRS, CDR2 YFSETQ. The CDR3 spells CASSLDAGTGQSYGYTF. The CDR3, as DNA: TGCGCCAGCAGCTTGGATGCCGGGACAGGTCAATCCTATGGCTACACCTTC.

The rearrangement joins TRBV7-9 to TRBJ2-7; a possible D gene is TRBD2 (6 bases). Trimming pared 5 bases from V and 3 bases from J, leaving 14 bases between. CDR3 length equals 14 residues. Germline assignment: CDR1 SEHNR and CDR2 FQNEAQ (reference sequence). The CDR3 reads CASSPAGLLYEQYF. CDR3 coding DNA: TGTGCCAGCAGCCCAGCGGGCCTGCTCTACGAGCAGTACTTC.

The genes are TRBV13 and TRBJ1-6, with 8 bases matching TRBD1. The V gene's germline CDR1 is PRHDT and CDR2 FYEKMQ (reference sequence). The CDR3 runs to 16 residues. Trimming cost V 5 bases and J 10 bases; bases outside gene matches: 13. Here the CDR3 DNA reads TGTGCCAGCAGCCTCTTATCCGGGACAGGTGACTCACCCCTCCACTTT. The encoded protein is CASSLLSGTGDSPLHF.

Within the sample, this clone is medium-sized. CDR3 coding DNA: TGTGCCAGCAGCAGGGAAGCTGTCGAGCAGTACTTC. This sequence encodes CASSREAVEQYF. The chain recombines TRBV7-9 with TRBJ2-7, with D unresolved. CDR3 size: 12 residues. Germline loops: CDR1 SEHNR, CDR2 FQNEAQ (reference sequence). Trimming took off 5 bases at V and 6 bases at J, with 11 bases between the two ends.

CDR3 bases: TGTGCCAGCAGCCCGGACCTAGCGGGGCGGGAGACCCAGTACTTC. Its protein product is CASSPDLAGRETQYF. The chain carries TRBV4-2 and TRBJ2-5; 9 nucleotides match TRBD2. Trimming at V came to 4 bases and at J to 5 bases, leaving 8 bases not matched to a gene. The germline V gene encodes CDR1 LGHNA and CDR2 YNFKEQ. The CDR3 runs 15 residues.

CDR3 residues: CASSVSPLETQYF. The CDR3 coding sequence is TGTGCCAGCAGCGTTAGTCCGCTGGAGACCCAGTACTTC. The chain has TRBV9 and TRBJ2-5, with no clear D. The ends were cut back, 2 bases at V and 5 bases at J, with 10 bases in the middle. The CDR3 is made up of 13 amino acids. Per germline, CDR1 SGDLS and CDR2 YYNGEE.

The DNA for the CDR3 is TGTGCCAGCAGTTCCGCCAGGGGGACCGGGGAGCTGTTTTTT. Translating it yields CASSSARGTGELFF. V and J are TRBV27 and TRBJ2-2; TRBD1 agrees at 7 bases. The trim removed 4 bases at V and 5 bases at J, leaving 4 bases unmatched. The CDR3 spans 14 residues. Germline V lookup: CDR1 MNHEY, CDR2 SMNVEV (reference sequence).

This chain uses TRBV13 with TRBJ1-2, with D hard to call. CDR1 is PRHDT and CDR2 is FYEKMQ in the germline V gene (reference sequence). The V end lost 8 bases, the J end lost 10 bases, and 17 bases lay between the germline ends. This CDR3 contains 12 residues. The CDR3 is CASRRRTGNYTF. The CDR3 coding sequence is TGTGCCAGCCGCCGTCGGACGGGAAACTACACCTTC.

The chain recombines TRBV10-1 with TRBJ2-5; D call uncertain. Between the trimmed V and J ends, which lost 0 bases and 3 bases, there was a span of 8 bases. From germline, CDR1 is WNHNN and CDR2 SYGVQD (reference sequence). The CDR3 has 14 residues. The CDR3 DNA reads as TGCGCCAGCAGTGAGTCGGGCAGCAAAGAGACCCAGTACTTC. Translated, it gives CASSESGSKETQYF.

The chain carries TRBV25-1 and TRBJ2-7; 7 nucleotides agree with TRBD2. This CDR3 region has 16 residues. Germline CDR1 reads MGHDK; CDR2 reads SYGVNS. V was pared by 4 bases and J by 2 bases, with 11 bases of the junction left unmatched. The CDR3 sequence is CASSAPGRERAYEQYF. CDR3 DNA sequence: TGTGCCAGCAGTGCCCCGGGGAGGGAGCGGGCCTACGAGCAGTACTTC.

On this clone: At one end the junction does not follow the germline gene, possibly because of a read error. The CDR3 loop is CASSAGQGYSSPLHF. The CDR3 region has the DNA TGTGCCAGCAGCGCTGGACAGGGCTATAGTTCACCCCTCCACTTT. The chain joins TRBV5-6 to TRBJ1-6; TRBD1 matches 8 bases. The germline CDR1 and CDR2 sequences are SGHDT and YYEEEE. The length of the CDR3 is 15 residues.

This clone appeared many times. The same CDR3 also results from other DNA sequences found in this sample. This chain connects TRBV27 to TRBJ2-7; weak D call: TRBD1 (6 bases). V was pared by 9 bases and J by 2 bases, with 14 bases between. Per germline, CDR1 MNHEY and CDR2 SMNVEV (reference sequence). CDR3 length: 13 amino acids. CDR3 coding DNA: TGTGCCAGTTCTAATGGACAGACCTACGAGCAGTACTTC. As protein: CASSNGQTYEQYF.

The chain has TRBV21-1 and TRBJ1-5; TRBD1 is the table's D call and was not checked against the DNA. TRBV21-1 is shown as a pseudogene. This CDR3 has 18 residues. The DNA for the CDR3 is TGTGCCAGCAGCAGGACCCCGGACAGGACGTTCAGCAATCAGCCCCAGCATTTT. This translates into CASSRTPDRTFSNQPQHF.

Only one count was recorded for this clone. The chain is built from TRBV9 and TRBJ1-2; perhaps TRBD1 as D (6 bases). The V end lost 0 bases, the J end lost 8 bases, and 11 bases lay between the germline ends. Per the germline V gene, CDR1 is SGDLS and CDR2 is YYNGEE. CDR3 size: 13 residues. This chain's CDR3 is CASSVDIQGGYTF. The CDR3 nucleotides read TGTGCCAGCAGCGTAGACATACAGGGCGGCTACACCTTC.

V usage is TRBV19 and J usage is TRBJ2-2; D gene uncertain. The germline gives CDR1 LNHDA, CDR2 SQIVND (reference sequence). Deletions cut 6 bases from V and 0 bases from J, with 8 bases between. CDR3 length equals 14 residues. CDR3 amino acids: CASRYLTNTGELFF. The CDR3 coding sequence is TGTGCCAGTAGGTACTTAACGAACACCGGGGAGCTGTTTTTT.

This clone showed up just once. The V call is TRBV6-5, the J call TRBJ2-7, with D possibly matching TRBD2 (5 bases). V was clipped by 9 bases and J by 2 bases, with 17 bases between them. The CDR3 covers 14 residues. Germline V gene lookup returns CDR1 MNHEY and CDR2 SVGAGI. The CDR3: CASPPPGEAYEQYF. As DNA, the CDR3 is TGTGCCAGTCCTCCCCCCGGGGAAGCCTACGAGCAGTACTTC.

This chain uses TRBV6-5 with TRBJ2-1, with D possibly being TRBD1 (6 bases). V lost 5 bases and J 5 bases, leaving 10 bases between the germline ends. The V gene's germline CDR1 is MNHEY and CDR2 SVGAGI. The CDR3 has 13 residues. The CDR3 sequence: CASSRTANNEQFF. The CDR3 DNA reads as TGTGCCAGCAGTCGGACAGCTAACAATGAGCAGTTCTTC.

The genes are TRBV9 and TRBJ1-1; 7 positions agree with TRBD1. This CDR3 region has 14 residues. Germline CDR1 SGDLS, CDR2 YYNGEE. Unmatched junction bases numbered 3, after V lost 4 bases and J lost 0 bases. CDR3 in amino acids: CASSRTGMNTEAFF. The CDR3 DNA sequence: TGTGCCAGCAGCCGGACAGGAATGAACACTGAAGCTTTCTTT.

The V call is TRBV18, the J call TRBJ1-2, with TRBD1 identical over 7 bases. The CDR3 covers 15 residues. Germline CDR1 reads KGHSH; CDR2 reads LQKENI. V lost 2 bases, J lost 4 bases, and 7 bases stayed unmatched. The CDR3 region has the DNA TGTGCCAGCTCACCAAGGGACAGCTACCTCTATGGCTACACCTTC. This gives the protein CASSPRDSYLYGYTF.

This clone was recorded once. The V and J genes are TRBV7-9 and TRBJ1-2; D remains ambiguous. CDR3 length equals 16 residues. Germline lookup yields CDR1 SEHNR and CDR2 FQNEAQ (reference sequence). V was clipped by 5 bases and J by 2 bases, with 18 bases between them. CDR3 nucleotide sequence: TGTGCCAGCAGCAAGTCCGGTCTGGAGGCAAACTATGGCTACACCTTC. Amino acid sequence: CASSKSGLEANYGYTF.

CDR3 DNA sequence: TGCGCCAGCAGCTTAGGACAGTCGCCTAACTATGGCTACACCTTC. It codes for CASSLGQSPNYGYTF. The rearrangement uses TRBV5-1 and TRBJ1-2; possibly TRBD1 for D (6 bases). The CDR3 length is 15 residues. Trimming left V 2 bases short and J 0 bases short, with 11 bases between. Looked up from germline, CDR1 is SGHRS and CDR2 is YFSETQ.

The chain couples TRBV5-1 to TRBJ1-6; no firm D call. Germline V gives CDR1 SGHRS, CDR2 YFSETQ. The germline V and J ends were trimmed by 0 bases and 4 bases, with 8 bases remaining between them. The CDR3 sequence is 15 residues long. CDR3 sequence reads: CASSLDRVYNSPLHF. CDR3 sequence (DNA): TGCGCCAGCAGCTTGGACAGAGTTTATAATTCACCCCTCCACTTT.

V and J are TRBV3-1 (or the pseudogene TRBV3-2) and TRBJ1-4, with 9 bases lining up with TRBD1. The V and J ends lost 7 bases and 8 bases, in that order; junction bases with no gene match: 8. Germline lookup yields CDR1 LGHDT and CDR2 YNNKEL (reference sequence). The CDR3 has 14 residues. The CDR3: CASTKQGAREKLFF. The DNA for the CDR3 is TGTGCCAGCACCAAACAGGGGGCTAGGGAAAAACTGTTTTTT.

Written as DNA, the CDR3 is TGTGCCAGCCAGGGGCAGGGTGATGGCTACACCTTC. Residues: CASQGQGDGYTF. The V gene is TRBV12-3 or TRBV12-4, the J gene TRBJ1-2; a weak D match, TRBD1 (6 bases). Between the trimmed V and J ends, which lost 8 bases and 6 bases, there was a span of 13 bases. There are 12 residues in the CDR3.

The chain carries TRBV19 and TRBJ2-3, with D possibly matching TRBD1 (7 bases). The germline V gene has CDR1 LNHDA and CDR2 SQIVND (reference sequence). V was pared by 6 bases and J by 1 base, with 14 bases between. The CDR3 is made up of 15 amino acids. The chain's CDR3 is CASRQGGVGTDTQYF. In nucleotides, the CDR3 is TGTGCCAGTAGGCAGGGGGGCGTAGGCACAGATACGCAGTATTTT.

CDR3 loop: CASSQWGGQPQHF. The CDR3 DNA is TGTGCCAGCAGCCAATGGGGCGGTCAGCCCCAGCATTTT. This chain uses TRBV16 with TRBJ1-5; a weak D match, TRBD1 (5 bases). V lost 1 base and J lost 6, with 7 bases in between. This CDR3 is built from 13 residues. The germline gives CDR1 KGHSY, CDR2 FQNENV.

V gene TRBV19 combines with J gene TRBJ1-4; 10 bases match TRBD1. The V gene's germline CDR1 is LNHDA and CDR2 SQIVND (reference sequence). V trimming: 6 bases; J trimming: 8 bases; junction bases outside the gene matches: 3. The CDR3 consists of 13 residues. The CDR3 DNA reads TGTGCCAGTAGCTTGGGACAGGGGGAAAAACTGTTTTTT. It is translated as CASSLGQGEKLFF.

The V call is TRBV4-1, the J call TRBJ2-5, with 8 bases fitting TRBD1. V was clipped by 4 bases and J by 2 bases; unmatched bases: 9. CDR3 length equals 16 residues. The germline gives CDR1 MGHRA, CDR2 YSYEKL. For the CDR3, the DNA is TGCGCCAGCAGCCTCGCCGGGACAGGAGGGCAAGAGACCCAGTACTTC. It codes for CASSLAGTGGQETQYF.

The chain combines TRBV11-2 with TRBJ2-5; possibly TRBD1 for D (5 bases). The V gene's germline CDR1 is SGHAT and CDR2 FQNNGV. This CDR3 spans 13 amino acids. Trimming stripped 5 bases from V and 3 bases from J, with 10 bases between. CDR3 bases: TGTGCCAGCAGCCTTGGCAGGGAAGAGACCCAGTACTTC. Translating it yields CASSLGREETQYF.